One and the same sample provided the 2 T cell receptor beta chains below, sequenced in a study of blood T cell repertoires in COVID-19. Libraries were prepared by immunoSEQ multiplex PCR; TCRdb keeps only in-frame clonotypes and omits some of them. The sample holds some 220,000 clones, 80% seen once. The sequenced material came from peripheral blood. These receptors came from a human donor in a cohort sampled during active COVID-19.

This chain links TRBV10-3 with TRBJ1-2, with 11 nucleotides matching TRBD1. V was pared by 8 bases and J by 4 bases, with 3 bases of the junction left unmatched. The germline gives CDR1 ENHRY, CDR2 SYGVKD. This CDR3 is 13 amino acids long. This chain's CDR3 is CAIGTGGIYGYTF. CDR3 bases: TGTGCCATCGGGACAGGGGGTATCTATGGCTACACCTTC.

V and J are TRBV18 and TRBJ2-1; TRBD2 matches at 15 bases. Trimming at V came to 6 bases and at J to 0 bases, leaving 6 bases not matched to a gene. The CDR3 has 18 residues. Per germline, CDR1 KGHSH and CDR2 LQKENI. The CDR3 region has the DNA TGTGCCAGCTCCCCCGGACTAGCGGGAGGGAGCTCCTACAATGAGCAGTTCTTC. It encodes CASSPGLAGGSSYNEQFF.